This is a list of T cell receptor beta chains from one sample in a study of CD8+ T cells in alopecia areata. The repertoire was sequenced with immunoSEQ multiplex PCR; TCRdb's copy has only in-frame clones and lacks some. The sample carries about 30,000 clones, more than 55% recorded once. The sample comprised NKG2D-high CD8+ T cells sorted from blood. Receptors were obtained from a human donor with alopecia areata. The CDR3 runs from the conserved cysteine through the conserved F or W. The order of the fields is D gene, clone size, V gene, J gene, CDR3 protein, CDR3 DNA. A D gene is named only where the DNA matches it firmly. Clone size is stated in some rows and not others, as once, few, many or a class when expanded.

>-|few|TRBV27|TRBJ2-5
CASSSGLQLETQYF
TGTGCCAGCAGTTCCGGACTACAGCTGGAGACCCAGTACTTC
>TRBD1|-|TRBV5-1|TRBJ2-1
CASSLGTGVRDEQFF
TGCGCCAGCAGCTTGGGGACAGGGGTCCGGGATGAGCAGTTCTTC
>-|few|TRBV4-1|TRBJ2-3
CASSQYRSERDTQYF
TGCGCCAGCAGCCAATATCGGTCTGAGAGAGATACGCAGTATTTT
>TRBD2|-|TRBV6-6|TRBJ2-7
CASSYDMRELSYEQYF
TGTGCCAGCAGTTACGACATGCGGGAGCTGTCCTACGAGCAGTACTTC
>-|-|TRBV7-9|TRBJ2-3
CASSSIEYSQGTDTQYF
TGTGCCAGCAGCTCCATAGAGTACTCTCAGGGTACAGATACGCAGTATTTT
>TRBD2|-|TRBV27|TRBJ2-1
CASSPLAGGVNEQFF
TGTGCCAGCAGTCCACTAGCGGGGGGGGTAAATGAGCAGTTCTTC
>-|-|TRBV4-2|TRBJ2-7
CASSQTLAEQYF
TGTGCCAGCAGCCAGACTCTCGCCGAGCAGTACTTC
>-|-|TRBV27|TRBJ2-5
CASSFHRYMEQYF
TGTGCCAGCAGTTTTCACAGGTATATGGAGCAGTACTTC
>-|-|TRBV28|TRBJ2-3
CASSLGDTSTDTQYF
TGTGCCAGCAGCTTGGGTGATACTAGCACAGATACGCAGTATTTT
>-|-|TRBV28|TRBJ1-5
CASSLGQPNQPQHF
TGTGCCAGCAGTCTCGGACAGCCCAATCAGCCCCAGCATTTT
>TRBD2|-|TRBV28|TRBJ2-3
CASSSGGSTDTQYF
TGTGCCAGCAGTTCCGGGGGGAGCACAGATACGCAGTATTTT
>TRBD1|few|TRBV29-1|TRBJ1-1
CSVDEFWGTGAEAFF
TGCAGCGTTGATGAGTTCTGGGGGACAGGGGCTGAAGCTTTCTTT
>TRBD2|once|TRBV2|TRBJ2-5
CASSELVAGGPETQYF
TGTGCCAGCAGTGAGCTTGTAGCGGGAGGGCCGGAGACCCAGTACTTC
>-|few|TRBV7-6|TRBJ2-7
CASSLGPLPRAYEQYF
TGTGCCAGCAGCTTAGGCCCCTTACCAAGGGCTTACGAGCAGTACTTC
>TRBD1|-|TRBV5-1|TRBJ2-7
CASSFHLPGQGHEQYF
TGCGCCAGCAGCTTCCACCTTCCGGGACAGGGCCACGAGCAGTACTTC
>-|few|TRBV7-9|TRBJ2-3
CASSSQGDSTDTQYF
TGTGCCAGCAGCTCTCAGGGCGATAGCACAGATACGCAGTATTTT
>-|-|TRBV14|TRBJ2-7
CASSQEWGDPGDSYEQYF
TGTGCCAGCAGCCAAGAATGGGGCGACCCTGGTGACTCCTACGAGCAGTACTTC
>-|-|TRBV5-1|TRBJ2-7
CASSLNDEQYF
TGCGCCAGCAGCTTAAACGACGAGCAGTACTTC
>TRBD1|-|TRBV29-1|TRBJ1-1
CSARTGMDTEAFF
TGCAGCGCCAGGACAGGGATGGACACTGAAGCTTTCTTT
>-|once|TRBV9|TRBJ2-4
CASSVVLPLAKNIQYF
TGTGCCAGCAGCGTAGTACTGCCTCTAGCCAAAAACATTCAGTACTTC
>-|once|TRBV27|TRBJ1-4
CASSPSDGATNEKLFF
TGTGCCAGCAGTCCCTCGGACGGTGCAACTAATGAAAAACTGTTTTTT
>-|once|TRBV19|TRBJ2-1
CASKWTDQYNEQFF
TGTGCCAGTAAGTGGACAGACCAATACAATGAGCAGTTCTTC
>TRBD2|-|TRBV27|TRBJ2-7
CASSYRGSGYEQYF
TGTGCCAGCAGTTATCGCGGGAGCGGATACGAGCAGTACTTC
>-|-|TRBV29-1|TRBJ2-7
CSVEGGQGRSYEQYF
TGCAGCGTTGAAGGGGGTCAGGGTCGCTCCTACGAGCAGTACTTC
>TRBD1|few|TRBV27|TRBJ2-3
CASGWTGGADTQYF
TGTGCCAGCGGATGGACAGGGGGCGCAGATACGCAGTATTTT
>-|-|TRBV5-1|TRBJ2-7
CASSLATAYEQYF
TGCGCCAGCAGCTTGGCCACGGCCTACGAGCAGTACTTC
>TRBD1|few|TRBV7-8|TRBJ1-5
CASSLLGNSGGQPQHF
TGTGCCAGCAGCCTTCTTGGGAATTCAGGGGGTCAGCCCCAGCATTTT
>-|large|TRBV29-1|TRBJ2-1
CSAYQGNEQFF
TGCAGCGCATACCAGGGAAATGAGCAGTTCTTC
>TRBD1|medium-sized|TRBV7-9|TRBJ2-7
CASSPRTGGPYEQYF
TGTGCCAGCAGCCCACGGACAGGGGGCCCGTACGAGCAGTACTTC
>-|-|TRBV9|TRBJ2-2
CASIPSDANTGELFF
TGTGCCAGCATCCCTTCGGACGCGAACACCGGGGAGCTGTTTTTT
>-|-|TRBV5-1|TRBJ2-7
CASSYRDYEQYF
TGCGCCAGCAGCTACCGGGACTACGAGCAGTACTTC
>-|-|TRBV27|TRBJ2-3
CASSSRDPTDTQYF
TGTGCCAGCAGTAGCCGGGACCCCACAGATACGCAGTATTTT
>-|-|TRBV7-2|TRBJ2-5
CASSLVSWETQYF
TGTGCCAGCAGCTTAGTCAGCTGGGAGACCCAGTACTTC
>TRBD2|-|TRBV29-1|TRBJ2-2
CSVGTSSNTGELFF
TGCAGCGTTGGGACTAGCTCGAACACCGGGGAGCTGTTTTTT
>TRBD1|-|TRBV29-1|TRBJ2-6
CSVEGRWDRRSGANVLTF
TGCAGCGTTGAGGGGAGGTGGGACAGGCGCTCTGGGGCCAACGTCCTGACTTTC
>-|-|TRBV19|TRBJ2-2
CASSMRQDNTGELFF
TGTGCCAGTAGTATGAGACAGGATAACACCGGGGAGCTGTTTTTT
>TRBD2|-|TRBV27|TRBJ2-1
CASSWGGRGNEQFF
TGTGCCAGCAGTTGGGGCGGGAGGGGGAATGAGCAGTTCTTC
>-|-|TRBV30|TRBJ2-7
CAWTWGSHEQYF
TGTGCCTGGACCTGGGGTTCCCACGAGCAGTACTTC
>-|-|TRBV29-1|TRBJ2-2
CSGSNSGPDRWGGELFF
TGCAGCGGATCCAACTCCGGTCCCGACAGATGGGGCGGGGAGCTGTTTTTT
>-|-|TRBV27|TRBJ2-7
CYVQGPTSYEQYF
TGTTACGTTCAGGGGCCCACCTCCTACGAGCAGTACTTC
>TRBD2|-|TRBV28|TRBJ2-7
CASSYSGRAYEQYF
TGTGCCAGCAGTTATAGCGGGAGGGCCTACGAGCAGTACTTC
>-|-|TRBV15|TRBJ1-5
CATSRVGNQPQHF
TGTGCCACCAGCAGAGTGGGCAATCAGCCCCAGCATTTT
>-|-|TRBV2|TRBJ1-2
CASRVFGVTGYTF
TGTGCCAGCAGAGTATTTGGGGTTACTGGCTACACCTTC
>TRBD1|-|TRBV27|TRBJ1-6
CASSYVMGQGDSPLHF
TGTGCCAGCAGCTATGTCATGGGACAGGGAGATTCACCCCTCCACTTT
>-|few|TRBV28|TRBJ2-7
CASSFEVDHYEQYF
TGTGCCAGCAGTTTCGAGGTGGACCACTACGAGCAGTACTTC
>-|-|TRBV9|TRBJ2-5
CASSVGGAQETQYF
TGTGCCAGCAGCGTAGGAGGGGCCCAAGAGACCCAGTACTTC